The 27 T cell receptor beta chains given below trace back to one sample, sequenced in a study of PD-L1 blockade in urothelial cancer. Time point: pretreatment peripheral blood. Some clones are missing from TCRdb's copy, which holds only in-frame ones; the method was immunoSEQ multiplex PCR. This table has roughly 56,000 clones, approximately 86% appearing once. Source: PBMCs, taken around atezolizumab (anti-PD-L1) treatment. Receptor source: a man aged 55-75 years with urothelial cancer.

This rearrangement joins TRBV2 to TRBJ1-2, with a tentative D call TRBD1 (6 bases). Trimming removed 8 bases from V and 4 bases from J, with 11 bases in between. The CDR3 has 12 amino acids. Germline loops: CDR1 SNHLY, CDR2 FYNNEI. The chain's CDR3 is CASGGSLYGYTF. The CDR3 DNA sequence: TGTGCCAGCGGGGGCAGCCTCTATGGCTACACCTTC.

The rearrangement uses TRBV9 and TRBJ2-2, with 7 bases fitting TRBD1. After removal of 4 bases from V and 4 bases from J, the junction contained 10 bases not matched to a gene. Germline V gene data show CDR1 as SGDLS and CDR2 as YYNGEE. The CDR3 spans 16 residues. CDR3 coding DNA: TGTGCCAGCAGCAGGGGCGGGCAGGGGGTCACCGGGGAGCTGTTTTTT. As protein: CASSRGGQGVTGELFF.

This chain joins TRBV18 and TRBJ1-5; the match to TRBD1 covers 10 bases. Germline CDR1 and CDR2: KGHSH and LQKENI. V dropped 5 bases and J dropped 3; count of bases not matched to a gene: 4. The CDR3 runs 15 residues. DNA of the CDR3: TGTGCCAGCTCAGCGGACAGGGGGAACAATCAGCCCCAGCATTTT. Residues: CASSADRGNNQPQHF.

The chain employs TRBV7-2 and TRBJ2-6; maybe TRBD1 (5 bases). This CDR3 is built from 15 residues. V was pared by 5 bases and J by 2 bases, with 10 bases between. The germline V gene has CDR1 SGHTA and CDR2 FQGNSA. The CDR3 nucleotides are TGTGCCAGCAGCGTACGACAGCCTGGGGCCAACGTCCTGACTTTC. It is translated as CASSVRQPGANVLTF.

The chain combines TRBV6-4 with TRBJ2-7; 10 nucleotides line up with TRBD2. Germline V gene sequence: CDR1 MRHNA, CDR2 SNTAGT. CDR3 length: 15 residues. Germline trimming cut 7 bases from V and 0 bases from J; bases unmatched to any gene: 6. The CDR3 DNA reads as TGTGCCAGCACGGAGCGGGAGGGGATCTCCTACGAGCAGTACTTC. Translated, it gives CASTEREGISYEQYF.

V usage is TRBV19 and J usage is TRBJ2-7; the match to TRBD1 covers 8 bases. CDR3 length: 13 residues. CDR1 is LNHDA and CDR2 is SQIVND in the germline V gene (reference sequence). J lost 5 bases, V lost 6 bases, and 6 bases had no gene match. CDR3 sequence reads: CASRRTGSDEQYF. CDR3 coding DNA: TGTGCCAGTAGAAGGACAGGGAGTGACGAGCAGTACTTC.

The V and J genes are TRBV2 and TRBJ2-1; 11 bases are shared with TRBD2. The junction had 8 bases not matched to a gene; V was cut back by 4 bases and J by 6 bases. The CDR3 loop spans 16 amino acids. Germline-derived CDR1 and CDR2 are SNHLY and FYNNEI. The CDR3 sequence is CASSVGLAGGANEQFF. The CDR3, as DNA: TGTGCCAGCAGTGTCGGGCTAGCGGGAGGTGCCAATGAGCAGTTCTTC. Complete variable domain (other parts from reference TRBV2 and TRBJ2-1): EPEVTQTPSHQVTQMGQEVILRCVPISNHLYFYWYRQILGQKVEFLVSFYNNEISEKSEIFDDQFSVERPDGSNFTLKIRSTKLEDSAMYFCASSVGLAGGANEQFFGPGTRLTVL.

The chain couples TRBV5-6 to TRBJ1-1; TRBD1 matches at 10 bases. The V gene's germline CDR1 is SGHDT and CDR2 YYEEEE. Losses at the gene ends were 4 bases for V and 3 bases for J; bases not matched to a gene: 9. This CDR3 is built from 16 residues. CDR3 DNA: TGTGCCAGCAGCCCTAGACAGGGGGCGACCTACACTGAAGCTTTCTTT. Translation: CASSPRQGATYTEAFF.

This clone was counted only a few times. The chain joins TRBV7-9 to TRBJ2-3; 7 positions match TRBD2. This CDR3 comprises 15 residues. Germline trimming cut 3 bases from V and 1 base from J; bases unmatched to any gene: 4. Germline assignment: CDR1 SEHNR and CDR2 FQNEAQ (reference sequence). The DNA of the CDR3 is TGTGCCAGCAGCTTTTCTGCGGGGGGCACAGATACGCAGTATTTT. It translates to CASSFSAGGTDTQYF.

V gene TRBV30 combines with J gene TRBJ1-1; 7 nucleotides align to TRBD1. CDR1 and CDR2 from the germline V gene are GTSNPN and SVGIG (reference sequence). This CDR3 is built from 17 residues. The V gene end was trimmed by 4 bases and the J gene end by 3 bases; junction bases not matched to a gene: 17. This CDR3 reads CAWIMGQKRSGHTEAFF. In nucleotides, the CDR3 is TGTGCCTGGATCATGGGACAGAAGAGATCGGGTCACACTGAAGCTTTCTTT.

The chain has TRBV7-2 and TRBJ2-7; TRBD1 matches at 9 bases. This CDR3 has 14 residues. The trim removed 1 base at V and 7 bases at J, leaving 5 bases unmatched. The germline CDR1 and CDR2 sequences are SGHTA and FQGNSA. The CDR3 coding sequence is TGTGCCAGCAGCTTAGGGACAGGGGTCTTTGAGCAGTACTTC. Encoded protein: CASSLGTGVFEQYF.

The CDR3: CATSRDVRLAEKNTGELFF. Written as DNA, the CDR3 is TGTGCCACCAGCAGAGATGTTCGGCTAGCGGAGAAAAACACCGGGGAGCTGTTTTTT. The chain is built from TRBV15 and TRBJ2-2, with 7 positions matching TRBD2. Germline V CDR1 and CDR2: LNHNV, YYDKDF (reference sequence). This CDR3 contains 19 residues. J gave up 2 bases and V 0 bases, and 12 bases lay outside the gene matches.

The rearrangement links TRBV6-5 to TRBJ2-2; D unresolved. CDR1 and CDR2 (germline): MNHEY, SVGAGI. V shed 7 bases and J shed 3 bases, with 12 bases lying between them. This CDR3 comprises 14 residues. The CDR3, as DNA: TGTGCCAGCACCCTCGCCGGGTACACCGGGGAGCTGTTTTTT. It specifies CASTLAGYTGELFF.

V and J are TRBV7-9 and TRBJ2-3; TRBD2 is a possible D gene (6 bases). The V and J ends lost 5 bases and 0 bases respectively, with 6 bases between them. Per the germline V gene, CDR1 is SEHNR and CDR2 is FQNEAQ (reference sequence). This CDR3 has 13 amino acids. CDR3 region: CASSGGSTDTQYF. The CDR3 DNA follows: TGTGCCAGCAGCGGGGGGAGCACAGATACGCAGTATTTT.

The chain is built from TRBV18 and TRBJ1-1; 8 bases are shared with TRBD1. The CDR3 spans 14 residues. The V and J ends lost 5 bases and 2 bases, in that order; junction bases with no gene match: 4. CDR1 is KGHSH and CDR2 is LQKENI in the germline V gene. CDR3 nucleotide sequence: TGTGCCAGCTCAGCGGACAGGGTAAACACTGAAGCTTTCTTT. Translated, it gives CASSADRVNTEAFF. The full variable domain, completed using reference TRBV18 and TRBJ1-1, is NAGVMQNPRHLVRRRGQEARLRCSPMKGHSHVYWYRQLPEEGLKFMVYLQKENIIDESGMPKERFSAEFPKEGPSILRIQQVVRGDSAAYFCASSADRVNTEAFFGQGTRLTVV.

The chain combines TRBV6-1 with TRBJ2-3; D is possibly TRBD2 (5 bases). V dropped 6 bases and J dropped 4 bases, with 14 bases sitting between them. CDR1 and CDR2 (germline): MNHNS, SASEGT. This CDR3 contains 14 residues. Written as DNA, the CDR3 is TGTGCCAGCAGACCCACTAGTGGAGCAGATACGCAGTATTTT. Protein: CASRPTSGADTQYF.

The chain links TRBV5-1 to TRBJ1-6; 7 nucleotides line up with TRBD1. The junction had 7 bases not matched to a gene; V was cut back by 3 bases and J by 7 bases. This CDR3 is built from 15 residues. The V gene's germline CDR1 is SGHRS and CDR2 YFSETQ. As DNA, the CDR3 is TGCGCCAGCAGCTCCAGACAGGGCCCCAATTCACCCCTCCACTTT. Amino acids: CASSSRQGPNSPLHF.

The rearrangement joins TRBV5-1 to TRBJ1-2; 7 bases match TRBD1. The CDR3 runs to 14 residues. Germline V CDR1 and CDR2: SGHRS, YFSETQ. V shed 0 bases and J 3 bases; nucleotides not matched to a gene: 2. The CDR3 region is CASSLDQGDYGYTF. In nucleotides, the CDR3 is TGCGCCAGCAGCTTGGACCAGGGGGACTATGGCTACACCTTC.

This clone was recorded only once. V gene TRBV19 combines with J gene TRBJ1-1, with 7 positions matching TRBD1. Germline trimming cut 3 bases from V and 1 base from J; bases unmatched to any gene: 2. Germline CDR1 is LNHDA and CDR2 is SQIVND (reference sequence). The CDR3 totals 14 residues. In DNA, the CDR3 is TGTGCCAGTAGTATGGGACAGCCGAACACTGAAGCTTTCTTT. Its protein product is CASSMGQPNTEAFF.

This chain uses TRBV11-3 with TRBJ2-3, with D hard to call. This CDR3 region has 13 residues. In germline, CDR1 is SGHNT, CDR2 YENEEA. V was trimmed by 5 bases and J by 3 bases, leaving 9 bases between them. For the CDR3, the DNA is TGTGCCAGCAGCCGAGACACAACAGATACGCAGTATTTT. Translation: CASSRDTTDTQYF.

The chain links TRBV19 to TRBJ1-1; 8 nucleotides agree with TRBD1. Germline CDR1 is LNHDA and CDR2 is SQIVND (reference sequence). This CDR3 spans 18 amino acids. Germline trimming cut 4 bases from V and 3 bases from J; bases unmatched to any gene: 16. The CDR3 DNA sequence: TGTGCCAGTAGTAGTCCTGGACAGGGTAGTGACGGCCACACTGAAGCTTTCTTT. This gives the protein CASSSPGQGSDGHTEAFF.

The genes are TRBV6-1 and TRBJ1-6, with D perhaps matching TRBD1 (6 bases). The V gene's germline CDR1 is MNHNS and CDR2 SASEGT. Trimming removed 6 bases from V and 6 bases from J, with 12 bases in between. This CDR3 is 14 amino acids long. In DNA, the CDR3 is TGTGCCAGCAGCACAGGGATACGTAATTCACCCCTCCACTTT. Its protein is CASSTGIRNSPLHF.

This clone was seen only once. This sequence joins TRBV5-4 and TRBJ2-2; 8 nucleotides match TRBD1. The V and J ends lost 2 bases and 5 bases, in that order; junction bases with no gene match: 5. CDR1 SGHNT and CDR2 YYREEE come from the germline V gene (reference sequence). The CDR3 extends over 15 amino acids. The CDR3 DNA follows: TGTGCCAGCAGCTTAGCGACAGGGGTGACCGGGGAGCTGTTTTTT. It specifies CASSLATGVTGELFF.

This clone showed up just a few times. The genes are TRBV7-9 and TRBJ2-5, with 8 bases fitting TRBD1. Unmatched junction bases numbered 4, after V lost 3 bases and J lost 4 bases. The CDR3 extends over 14 amino acids. Germline V gives CDR1 SEHNR, CDR2 FQNEAQ (reference sequence). The CDR3 nucleotides are TGTGCCAGCAGCTTGGGACAGGAGCGAGAGACCCAGTACTTC. Its translation is CASSLGQERETQYF. Together with reference TRBV7-9 and TRBJ2-5, the CDR3 gives the full variable domain: DTGVSQNPRHKITKRGQNVTFRCDPISEHNRLYWYRQTLGQGPEFLTYFQNEAQLEKSRLLSDRFSAERPKGSFSTLEIQRTEQGDSAMYLCASSLGQERETQYFGPGTRLLVL.

There are a few counts of this clone. Other DNA sequences in this sample translate to the same CDR3. The chain combines TRBV28 with TRBJ1-2; possible D gene TRBD1, 5 bases. Germline CDR1 and CDR2: MDHEN and SYDVKM. This CDR3 is 13 amino acids long. Trimming took off 7 bases at V and 1 base at J, with 10 bases between the two ends. The chain's CDR3 is CASTSTDNYGYTF. The CDR3 coding sequence is TGTGCCAGCACGTCGACAGATAACTATGGCTACACCTTC.

This clone was observed a handful of times. The DNA of the CDR3 is TGTGCCAGCAGCGCCGGGACAGGACTACAAAATGAAAAACTGTTTTTT. It codes for CASSAGTGLQNEKLFF. The rearrangement uses TRBV7-8 and TRBJ1-4, with 8 bases fitting TRBD1. CDR1 is SGHVS and CDR2 is FQNEAQ in the germline V gene. The CDR3 loop spans 16 amino acids. V lost 5 bases, J lost 5 bases, and 10 bases stayed unmatched. Supplemented by reference TRBV7-8 and TRBJ1-4, the full variable domain reads GAGVSQSPRYKVAKRGQDVALRCDPISGHVSLFWYQQALGQGPEFLTYFQNEAQLDKSGLPSDRFFAERPEGSVSTLKIQRTQQEDSAVYLCASSAGTGLQNEKLFFGSGTQLSVL.

The chain joins TRBV5-6 to TRBJ2-5; 7 bases are shared with TRBD1. CDR1 and CDR2 from the germline V gene are SGHDT and YYEEEE. CDR3 size: 14 residues. With 10 bases clipped from V and 4 bases from J, the junction kept 13 bases outside the gene matches. The DNA of the CDR3 is TGTGCCGTGACGACAGGGATCCGGGGAGAGACCCAGTACTTC. Translated, it gives CAVTTGIRGETQYF.